This T cell receptor beta chain emerged from a study of T cell repertoires in cytomegalovirus infection. Study-wide context: CMV epitopes that were recently identified and HLA-C-restricted were used alongside well-studied HLA-B-restricted ones. Indications of both CMV infection and matching HLA type were provided by public TCR beta signatures.

General observations from the study: Dominating the ex vivo response were TCR beta clonotypes that were CMV-specific and HLA-C-restricted.

This clonotype was seen ten or more times. What it recognizes is unknown. TCRdb independently ran MiXCR on the reads; one entry per CDR3 protein. The sample records roughly 730,000 distinct CDR3 sequences, 30% to 35% being singletons. This sequence originates from a human donor in good health (CMV status not recorded). Some clones in this sample may be carry-over from other donors' samples. The sample in question was cultured PBMCs, obtained from culture after CMV antigen stimulation.

In nucleotides, the CDR3 is TGTGCCAGCAGCTTCACCAGACTAGCGGGAGGCAATGAGCAGTTCTTC. Translating it yields CASSFTRLAGGNEQFF. The chain uses TRBV7-2 and TRBJ2-1, with 13 positions matching TRBD2. Unmatched junction bases numbered 5, after V lost 3 bases and J lost 6 bases. This CDR3 has 16 amino acids. The germline V gene has CDR1 SGHTA and CDR2 FQGNSA.